This TCR beta chain was retrieved from a study of shared clonotypes between healthy human individuals. Findings and limits, study-wide: Some naive CD4 clonotypes, about 5.5%, turned up in common across four donors.

Profiling relied on immunoSEQ multiplex PCR, and the TCRdb table lists in-frame clones only, not all of them. The repertoire holds 1 million to 1.3 million clones, with 70% to 80% as singletons. This clone is a singleton in its sample. As yet, its antigen is unknown. This sample includes further DNA sequences coding for the same CDR3. Sequences were obtained from memory CD4+ T cells from PBMCs. Subset here: CD45RA-negative fraction. The origin of this receptor is a young man in good health. Some clones in this sample may be carry-over from other donors' samples.

As DNA, the CDR3 is TGCGCCAGCAGTGAAGGGGGGGACACTGAAGCTTTCTTT. This codes for CASSEGGDTEAFF. This rearrangement joins TRBV5-1 to TRBJ1-1; possible D gene TRBD1, 6 bases. V lost 5 bases and J lost 3, with 11 bases in between. The CDR3 contains 13 residues. Germline lookup yields CDR1 SGHRS and CDR2 YFSETQ.